Following are 19 T cell receptor beta chains from one sample sequenced in a study of cytomegalovirus exposure and HLA in healthy donors. Researchers ran the PCR with 60 Vbeta and 13 Jbeta primers. Here immunoSEQ multiplex PCR was the method, and the copy in TCRdb shows in-frame clones only, minus some. The sample lists 150,000 to 200,000 clones, about four fifths occurring once. Sample: PBMCs. These receptors were collected from a man aged 25 to 40 in good health and CMV-seropositive.

The rearrangement links TRBV7-2 to TRBJ2-3; 11 nucleotides match TRBD2. This CDR3 is 18 amino acids long. J lost 4 bases, V lost 2 bases, and 11 bases had no gene match. From germline, CDR1 is SGHTA and CDR2 FQGNSA. CDR3: CASSLLAILAGGADTQYF. CDR3 DNA: TGTGCCAGCAGCTTATTGGCGATCCTAGCGGGGGGTGCAGATACGCAGTATTTT. Full variable domain (remainder filled in from reference TRBV7-2 and TRBJ2-3): GAGVSQSPSNKVTEKGKDVELRCDPISGHTALYWYRQSLGQGLEFLIYFQGNSAPDKSGLPSDRFSAERTGGSVSTLTIQRTQQEDSAVYLCASSLLAILAGGADTQYFGPGTRLTVL.

CDR3 DNA: TGTGCAGTCTACAGGGTGGCCACCGGGGAGCTGTTTTTT. Its protein product is CAVYRVATGELFF. The rearrangement uses TRBV2 and TRBJ2-2; D possibly corresponds to TRBD1 (6 bases). This CDR3 has 13 amino acids. CDR1 SNHLY and CDR2 FYNNEI come from the germline V gene.

The chain employs TRBV12-5 and TRBJ2-5; D unresolved. The CDR3 is 16 residues long. Germline-derived CDR1 and CDR2 are LGHNT and FRNRAP. The germline V and J ends were trimmed by 1 base and 2 bases, with 14 bases remaining between them. This CDR3 is CASGLDSPAEQETQYF. CDR3 sequence (DNA): TGTGCTAGTGGTTTGGACTCTCCGGCGGAACAAGAGACCCAGTACTTC.

Notes on this clone: The conserved phenylalanine or tryptophan normally closing the CDR3 is absent here, so this likely arose from a read error. The chain joins TRBV4-2 to TRBJ2-3, with 9 bases lining up with TRBD1. CDR3 size: 16 residues. V dropped 4 bases and J dropped 3; count of bases not matched to a gene: 8. Germline lookup yields CDR1 LGHNA and CDR2 YNFKEQ. The CDR3 sequence is CASSRPRDRVTDTQYL. The CDR3 coding sequence is TGTGCCAGCAGCCGACCCCGGGACAGGGTAACAGATACGCAGTATTTG.

V and J are TRBV28 and TRBJ2-4; 10 nucleotides align to TRBD1. The CDR3 loop spans 14 amino acids. After removal of 5 bases from V and 7 bases from J, the junction contained 5 bases not matched to a gene. CDR1 and CDR2 from the germline V gene are MDHEN and SYDVKM. The CDR3 loop reads CASSPPGQGNIQYF. In DNA, the CDR3 is TGTGCCAGCAGTCCTCCGGGACAGGGGAACATTCAGTACTTC.

The chain combines TRBV10-2 with TRBJ2-1, with 11 bases lining up with TRBD2. CDR3 size: 14 residues. From germline, CDR1 is WSHSY and CDR2 SAAADI. V gave up 6 bases and J gave up 7 bases; unmatched junction bases: 5. The CDR3 loop is CASRVAGGPNEQFF. CDR3 nucleotide sequence: TGCGCCAGCAGAGTAGCGGGGGGGCCAAATGAGCAGTTCTTC.

The rearrangement joins TRBV9 to TRBJ1-1, with D tentatively TRBD1 (6 bases). V lost 4 bases and J 0 bases, leaving 13 bases between the germline ends. This CDR3 spans 15 amino acids. The germline V gene has CDR1 SGDLS and CDR2 YYNGEE. CDR3 amino acids: CASSTGQSLNTEAFF. The CDR3 DNA reads as TGTGCCAGCAGCACCGGACAGAGTTTGAACACTGAAGCTTTCTTT. The variable domain in full, with the rest retrieved from reference TRBV9 and TRBJ1-1, is DSGVTQTPKHLITATGQRVTLRCSPRSGDLSVYWYQQSLDQGLQFLIQYYNGEERAKGNILERFSAQQFPDLHSELNLSSLELGDSALYFCASSTGQSLNTEAFFGQGTRLTVV.

The chain links TRBV27 to TRBJ1-1, with 7 nucleotides matching TRBD1. The CDR3 loop spans 14 amino acids. V dropped 5 bases and J dropped 7; count of bases not matched to a gene: 10. Germline CDR1 and CDR2: MNHEY and SMNVEV (reference sequence). The CDR3 coding sequence is TGTGCCAGCAGTCTCACAGGGGAACGTAGTGAAGCTTTCTTT. Its protein product is CASSLTGERSEAFF.

The chain links TRBV19 to TRBJ2-7, with TRBD1 matching 9 bases. The germline V gene encodes CDR1 LNHDA and CDR2 SQIVND (reference sequence). The CDR3 contains 14 residues. J gave up 7 bases and V 6 bases, and 10 bases lay outside the gene matches. CDR3 in DNA: TGTGCCAGTAGGATGGGGACAGGGTCAGGGGAGCAGTACTTC. It is translated as CASRMGTGSGEQYF.

V gene TRBV27 combines with J gene TRBJ2-7; 10 bases line up with TRBD2. This CDR3 region has 14 residues. The germline CDR1 and CDR2 sequences are MNHEY and SMNVEV (reference sequence). V shed 5 bases, J shed 3 bases, and the junction held 4 bases outside the gene matches. The DNA for the CDR3 is TGTGCCAGCAGTCTCCAGCGGGGGGGCTACGAGCAGTACTTC. Its protein is CASSLQRGGYEQYF.

The V gene is TRBV4-2, the J gene TRBJ1-2, with 9 nucleotides matching TRBD1. This CDR3 has 13 amino acids. The V and J ends lost 6 bases and 8 bases, in that order; junction bases with no gene match: 7. CDR1 is LGHNA, CDR2 YNFKEQ, per germline. For the CDR3, the DNA is TGTGCCAGCAGTCCCGGGACAGGGAGAGGCTACACCTTC. As protein: CASSPGTGRGYTF.

This rearrangement joins TRBV27 to TRBJ1-5; 7 bases agree with TRBD1. The CDR3 sequence is 16 residues long. Germline V gene sequence: CDR1 MNHEY, CDR2 SMNVEV (reference sequence). V trimming: 4 bases; J trimming: 0 bases; junction bases outside the gene matches: 6. The CDR3 spells CASSSRTGYSNQPQHF. In DNA, the CDR3 is TGTGCCAGCAGTTCACGGACAGGCTATAGCAATCAGCCCCAGCATTTT.

The chain uses TRBV11-2 and TRBJ2-1; 7 bases align to TRBD2. J lost 8 bases, V lost 3 bases, and 10 bases had no gene match. Per germline, CDR1 SGHAT and CDR2 FQNNGV. The CDR3 runs to 15 residues. The CDR3 reads CASSFSGPAADEQFF. The CDR3 nucleotides read TGTGCCAGCAGCTTTAGCGGGCCCGCGGCCGATGAGCAGTTCTTC.

This clone was seen a handful of times. V and J are TRBV6-5 and TRBJ1-5; D not certain. The V gene lost 5 bases and the J gene lost 5 bases, with 7 bases spanning the gap. CDR1 is MNHEY, CDR2 SVGAGI, per germline. The CDR3 has 12 amino acids. In DNA, the CDR3 is TGTGCCAGCAGTAGCCAGGATCAGCCCCAGCATTTT. As protein: CASSSQDQPQHF.

The chain uses TRBV15 and TRBJ2-2; 7 bases are shared with TRBD1. The germline V gene has CDR1 LNHNV and CDR2 YYDKDF (reference sequence). The CDR3 spans 20 residues. The junction had 14 bases not matched to a gene; V was cut back by 0 bases and J by 1 base. CDR3 loop: CATSRDWDGRGFVNTGELFF. The CDR3 DNA reads TGTGCCACCAGCAGAGATTGGGATGGCAGGGGGTTTGTGAACACCGGGGAGCTGTTTTTT.

CDR3 loop: CASSIVGQDTEAFF. CDR3 coding DNA: TGTGCCAGTAGTATAGTGGGACAGGACACTGAAGCTTTCTTT. The chain carries TRBV19 and TRBJ1-1, with 8 bases aligning to TRBD1. The germline CDR1 and CDR2 sequences are LNHDA and SQIVND (reference sequence). J lost 3 bases, V lost 1 base, and 1 base had no gene match. The CDR3 contains 14 residues.

This clone was seen more than once but under ten times. The rearrangement joins TRBV7-2 to TRBJ2-3; D call uncertain. CDR1 is SGHTA and CDR2 is FQGNSA in the germline V gene. Trimming took 1 base from V and 4 from J, leaving 12 bases between them. CDR3 length: 15 amino acids. CDR3 amino acids: CASSLVLGVPDTQYF. The CDR3 region has the DNA TGTGCCAGCAGCTTAGTGCTAGGCGTCCCAGATACGCAGTATTTT.

This chain links TRBV9 with TRBJ2-3; tentative D call: TRBD2 (5 bases). In germline, CDR1 is SGDLS, CDR2 YYNGEE. V lost 5 bases and J lost 4, with 26 bases in between. CDR3 length: 18 residues. CDR3 region: CASSPPGSQEGISDTQYF. The CDR3 DNA sequence: TGTGCCAGCAGTCCACCGGGGTCGCAAGAGGGTATTTCAGATACGCAGTATTTT.

The V and J genes are TRBV10-3 and TRBJ2-7, with TRBD1 identical over 9 bases. The CDR3 has 15 residues. The V gene's germline CDR1 is ENHRY and CDR2 SYGVKD. The V gene end was trimmed by 0 bases and the J gene end by 2 bases; junction bases not matched to a gene: 2. For the CDR3, the DNA is TGTGCCATCAGTGAGTCCCGGACAGGGGCCTACGAGCAGTACTTC. Residues: CAISESRTGAYEQYF.